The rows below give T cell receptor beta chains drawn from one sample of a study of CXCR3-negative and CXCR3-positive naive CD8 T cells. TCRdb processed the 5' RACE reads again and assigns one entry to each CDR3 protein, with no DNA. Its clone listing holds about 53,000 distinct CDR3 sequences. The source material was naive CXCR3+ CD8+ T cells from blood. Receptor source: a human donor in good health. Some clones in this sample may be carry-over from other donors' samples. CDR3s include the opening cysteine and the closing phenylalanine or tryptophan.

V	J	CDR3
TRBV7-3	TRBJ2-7	CASSLTTGGAYEQYF
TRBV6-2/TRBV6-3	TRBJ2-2	CASSYLLDSNTGELFF
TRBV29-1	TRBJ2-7	CSVVGGGLSYEQYF
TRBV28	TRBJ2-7	CASSFGDIVTNEQYF
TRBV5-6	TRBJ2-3	CASSLSSTDTQYF
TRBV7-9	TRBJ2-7	CASTTNQPSEPYEQYF
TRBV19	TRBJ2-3	CASNPRDTSTDTQYF
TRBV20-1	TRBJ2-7	CSARGQGTSYEQYF
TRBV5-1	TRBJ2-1	CASSLDVASGASEQFF
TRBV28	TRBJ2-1	CASSLTSPNEQFF
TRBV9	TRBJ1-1	CASSPGQYTEAFF
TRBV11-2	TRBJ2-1	CASSPGGQVYNEQFF